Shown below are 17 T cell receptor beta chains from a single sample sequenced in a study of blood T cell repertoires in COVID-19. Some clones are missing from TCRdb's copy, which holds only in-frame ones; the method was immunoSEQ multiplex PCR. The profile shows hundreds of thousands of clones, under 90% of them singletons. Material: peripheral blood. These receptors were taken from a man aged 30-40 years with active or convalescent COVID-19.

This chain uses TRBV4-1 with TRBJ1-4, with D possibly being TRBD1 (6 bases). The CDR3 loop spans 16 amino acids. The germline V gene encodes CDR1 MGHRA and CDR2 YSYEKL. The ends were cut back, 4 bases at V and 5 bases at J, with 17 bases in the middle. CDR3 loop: CASSPSGGQPNEKLFF. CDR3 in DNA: TGCGCCAGCAGCCCTTCGGGGGGGCAACCGAATGAAAAACTGTTTTTT.

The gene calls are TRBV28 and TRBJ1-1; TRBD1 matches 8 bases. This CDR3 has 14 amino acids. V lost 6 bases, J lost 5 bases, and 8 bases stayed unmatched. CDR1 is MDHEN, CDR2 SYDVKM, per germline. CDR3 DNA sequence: TGTGCCAGCAGCTACGACAGGGGAGGAACTGAAGCTTTCTTT. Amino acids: CASSYDRGGTEAFF. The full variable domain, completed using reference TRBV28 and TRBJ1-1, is DVKVTQSSRYLVKRTGEKVFLECVQDMDHENMFWYRQDPGLGLRLIYFSYDVKMKEKGDIPEGYSVSREKKERFSLILESASTNQTSMYLCASSYDRGGTEAFFGQGTRLTVV.

The CDR3 here is CASSPAAGSSGNTIYF. The CDR3 DNA is TGTGCCAGCTCACCGGCAGCGGGAAGCTCTGGAAACACCATATATTTT. The chain combines TRBV18 with TRBJ1-3; D uncertain. The CDR3 contains 16 residues. Germline values: CDR1 KGHSH, CDR2 LQKENI. With 3 bases removed from V and 0 bases from J, the gap between germline ends came to 12 bases. The whole variable domain, filled in from reference TRBV18 and TRBJ1-3, reads NAGVMQNPRHLVRRRGQEARLRCSPMKGHSHVYWYRQLPEEGLKFMVYLQKENIIDESGMPKERFSAEFPKEGPSILRIQQVVRGDSAAYFCASSPAAGSSGNTIYFGEGSWLTVV.

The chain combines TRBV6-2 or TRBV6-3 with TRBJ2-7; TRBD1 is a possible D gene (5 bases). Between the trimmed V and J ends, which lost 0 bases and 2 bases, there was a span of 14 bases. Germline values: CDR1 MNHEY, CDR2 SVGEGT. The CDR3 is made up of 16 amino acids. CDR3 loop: CASSYSIPGHTYEQYF. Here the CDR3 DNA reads TGTGCCAGCAGTTACTCAATCCCTGGACATACCTACGAGCAGTACTTC.

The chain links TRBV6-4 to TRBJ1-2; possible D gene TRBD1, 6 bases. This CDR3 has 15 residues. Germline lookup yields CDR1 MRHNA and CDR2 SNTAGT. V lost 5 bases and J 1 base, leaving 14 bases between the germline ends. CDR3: CASSTQRTDNYGYTF. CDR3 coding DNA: TGTGCCAGCAGTACTCAACGGACAGATAACTATGGCTACACCTTC.

CDR3 nucleotide sequence: TGTGCCTGGAGTACCCCGACAGGGTTTGGAAACACCATATATTTT. Its protein product is CAWSTPTGFGNTIYF. V is TRBV30 and J is TRBJ1-3; TRBD1 matches at 7 bases. This CDR3 comprises 15 residues. With V trimmed by 2 bases and J by 3 bases, 7 bases remained unmatched. In germline, CDR1 is GTSNPN, CDR2 SVGIG (reference sequence).

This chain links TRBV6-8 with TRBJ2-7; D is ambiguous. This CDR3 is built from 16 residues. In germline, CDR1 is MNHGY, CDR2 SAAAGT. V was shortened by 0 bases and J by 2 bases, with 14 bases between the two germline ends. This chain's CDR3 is CASSYSRPGRPYEQYF. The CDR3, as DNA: TGTGCCAGCAGTTACTCGAGGCCCGGCCGTCCCTACGAGCAGTACTTC.

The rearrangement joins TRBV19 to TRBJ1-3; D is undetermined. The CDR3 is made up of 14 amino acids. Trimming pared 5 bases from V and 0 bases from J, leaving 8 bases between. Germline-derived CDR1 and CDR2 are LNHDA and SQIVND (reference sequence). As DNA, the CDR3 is TGTGCCAGTAGTTCTAAGTTCTCTGGAAACACCATATATTTT. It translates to CASSSKFSGNTIYF.

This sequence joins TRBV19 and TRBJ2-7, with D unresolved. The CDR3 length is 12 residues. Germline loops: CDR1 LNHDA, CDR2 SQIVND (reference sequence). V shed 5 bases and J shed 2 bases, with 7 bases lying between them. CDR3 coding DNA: TGTGCCAGTAGTCCTTCAGCCTACGAGCAGTACTTC. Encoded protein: CASSPSAYEQYF. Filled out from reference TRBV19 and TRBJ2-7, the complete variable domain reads DGGITQSPKYLFRKEGQNVTLSCEQNLNHDAMYWYRQDPGQGLRLIYYSQIVNDFQKGDIAEGYSVSREKKESFPLTVTSAQKNPTAFYLCASSPSAYEQYFGPGTRLTVT.

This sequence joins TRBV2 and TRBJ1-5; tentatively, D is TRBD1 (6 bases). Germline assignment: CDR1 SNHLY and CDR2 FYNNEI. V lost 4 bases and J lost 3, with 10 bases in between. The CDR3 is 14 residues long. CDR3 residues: CASSAGQFNQPQHF. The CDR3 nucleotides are TGTGCCAGCAGTGCCGGACAGTTCAATCAGCCCCAGCATTTT.

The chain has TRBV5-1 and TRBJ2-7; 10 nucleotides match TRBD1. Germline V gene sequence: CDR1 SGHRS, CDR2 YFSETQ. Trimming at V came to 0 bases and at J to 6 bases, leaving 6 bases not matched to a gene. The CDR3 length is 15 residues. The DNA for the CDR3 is TGCGCCAGCAGCTTGGTCGGTGACAGGGGGCTCGAGCAGTACTTC. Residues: CASSLVGDRGLEQYF.

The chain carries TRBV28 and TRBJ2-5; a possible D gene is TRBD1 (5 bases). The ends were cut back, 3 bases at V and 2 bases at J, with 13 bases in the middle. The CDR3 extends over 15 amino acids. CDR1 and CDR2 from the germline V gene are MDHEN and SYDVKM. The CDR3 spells CASSFRGRRQETQYF. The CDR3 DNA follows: TGTGCCAGCAGTTTTAGGGGAAGAAGACAAGAGACCCAGTACTTC.

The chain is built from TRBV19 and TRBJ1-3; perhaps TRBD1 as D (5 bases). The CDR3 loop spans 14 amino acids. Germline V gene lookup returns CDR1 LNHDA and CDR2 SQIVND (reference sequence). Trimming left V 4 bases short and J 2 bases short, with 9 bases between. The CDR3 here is CASSTGYPGNTIYF. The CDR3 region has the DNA TGTGCCAGTAGTACAGGGTACCCTGGAAACACCATATATTTT.

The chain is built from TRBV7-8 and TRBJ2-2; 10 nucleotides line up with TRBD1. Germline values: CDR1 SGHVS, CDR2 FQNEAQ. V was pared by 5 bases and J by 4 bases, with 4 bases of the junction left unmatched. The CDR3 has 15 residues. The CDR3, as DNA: TGTGCCAGCAGCACCCGGGACAGGGGCACCGGGGAGCTGTTTTTT. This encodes CASSTRDRGTGELFF. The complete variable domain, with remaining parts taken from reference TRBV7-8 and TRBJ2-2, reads GAGVSQSPRYKVAKRGQDVALRCDPISGHVSLFWYQQALGQGPEFLTYFQNEAQLDKSGLPSDRFFAERPEGSVSTLKIQRTQQEDSAVYLCASSTRDRGTGELFFGEGSRLTVL.

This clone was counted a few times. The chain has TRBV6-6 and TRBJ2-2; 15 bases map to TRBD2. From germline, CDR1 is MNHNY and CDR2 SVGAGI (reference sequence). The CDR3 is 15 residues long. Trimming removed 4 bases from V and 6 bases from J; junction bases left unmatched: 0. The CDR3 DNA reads TGTGCCAGCAGTTGGACTAGCGGGGGGGCCGGGGAGCTGTTTTTT. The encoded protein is CASSWTSGGAGELFF.

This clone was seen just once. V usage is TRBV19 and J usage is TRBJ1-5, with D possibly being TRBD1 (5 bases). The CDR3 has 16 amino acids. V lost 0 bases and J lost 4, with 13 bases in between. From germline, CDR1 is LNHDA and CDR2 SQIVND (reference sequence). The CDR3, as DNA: TGTGCCAGTAGTATAGATGCAGGGATAGGGAATCAGCCCCAGCATTTT. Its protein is CASSIDAGIGNQPQHF.

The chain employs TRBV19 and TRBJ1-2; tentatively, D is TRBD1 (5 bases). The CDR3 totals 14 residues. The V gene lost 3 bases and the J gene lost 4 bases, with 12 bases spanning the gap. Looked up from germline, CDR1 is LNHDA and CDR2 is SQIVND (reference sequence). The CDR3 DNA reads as TGTGCCAGTAGTATCGGCCCGGGGGTCTATGGCTACACCTTC. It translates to CASSIGPGVYGYTF. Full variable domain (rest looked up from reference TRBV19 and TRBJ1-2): DGGITQSPKYLFRKEGQNVTLSCEQNLNHDAMYWYRQDPGQGLRLIYYSQIVNDFQKGDIAEGYSVSREKKESFPLTVTSAQKNPTAFYLCASSIGPGVYGYTFGSGTRLTVV.